The 27 T cell receptor beta chains given below trace back to one sample, sequenced in a study of PD-1 blockade in mismatch repair-deficient tumors (dated by TCRdb to about 2017). Libraries were prepared through the immunoSEQ multiplex PCR assay. TCRdb mirrors the immuneACCESS table, restricted to in-frame sequences. Some clones are absent from its copies; in checked studies, under half trace to an unresolved V gene, and the reason for the others is unknown. This sample gives roughly 34,000 clones in total; over 80% of them show up just once. Approximately 3.1% of the sample rests with the top ten. The starting material was PBMCs, obtained around 6 weeks after starting pembrolizumab. The receptors here all came from an adult with mismatch repair-deficient cancer.

The chain has TRBV6-5 and TRBJ2-2, with a weak D call TRBD1 (6 bases). Per germline, CDR1 MNHEY and CDR2 SVGAGI. The CDR3 is made up of 15 amino acids. Trimming took 6 bases from V and 4 from J, leaving 15 bases between them. This chain's CDR3 is CASRVDSLSTGELFF. CDR3 DNA: TGTGCCAGCAGAGTGGACAGTTTGAGCACCGGGGAGCTGTTTTTT.

This clone was found a few times. The rearrangement links TRBV18 to TRBJ2-7; 13 nucleotides agree with TRBD2. The CDR3 runs to 14 residues. With 6 bases clipped from V and 3 bases from J, the junction kept 2 bases outside the gene matches. Germline V gene lookup returns CDR1 KGHSH and CDR2 LQKENI. The CDR3 sequence is CASSRTSGGYEQYF. Here the CDR3 DNA reads TGTGCCAGCTCGCGGACTAGCGGGGGCTACGAGCAGTACTTC.

This chain uses TRBV7-3 with TRBJ2-2; weak D call: TRBD2 (6 bases). The CDR3 is 16 amino acids. Per the germline V gene, CDR1 is SGHTA and CDR2 is FQGTGA. The V and J ends lost 10 bases and 7 bases respectively, with 25 bases between them. CDR3 in amino acids: CATGELAGREYGELFF. DNA of the CDR3: TGTGCCACCGGGGAACTAGCAGGGAGAGAATACGGGGAGCTGTTTTTT.

The genes are TRBV29-1 and TRBJ2-1, with a possible D match to TRBD2 (6 bases). Germline lookup yields CDR1 SQVTM and CDR2 ANQGSEA. Trimming pared 5 bases from V and 7 bases from J, leaving 12 bases between. This CDR3 is 12 amino acids long. The CDR3 DNA reads TGCAGCGTTTCGAAAGGAGGGAATGAGCAGTTCTTC. Amino acid sequence: CSVSKGGNEQFF.

The chain joins TRBV10-3 to TRBJ2-1; 11 nucleotides align to TRBD2. The CDR3 is made up of 13 amino acids. V lost 7 bases and J lost 10; bases outside the gene matches: 6. CDR1 ENHRY and CDR2 SYGVKD come from the germline V gene. The CDR3 nucleotides are TGTGCCATCAACCTCGGGACTAGCGGAGAGCAGTTCTTC. Protein: CAINLGTSGEQFF.

V and J are TRBV14 and TRBJ1-1, with D possibly TRBD1 on 6 matching bases. V lost 0 bases to trimming and J lost 2 bases, with 16 bases between them. The CDR3 has 17 residues. Looked up from germline, CDR1 is SGHDN and CDR2 is FVKESK. The CDR3 region is CASSQDLGQLVNTEAFF. CDR3 DNA sequence: TGTGCCAGCAGCCAAGATTTAGGACAGCTGGTAAACACTGAAGCTTTCTTT.

This clone was found once. The CDR3 loop is CASSYKIQGNYGYTF. The CDR3 region has the DNA TGTGCCAGCAGCTATAAGATACAGGGTAACTATGGCTACACCTTC. This rearrangement joins TRBV5-4 to TRBJ1-2, with a weak D call TRBD1 (6 bases). V was cut by 3 bases and J by 1 base, with 13 bases left in between. Germline CDR1 reads SGHNT; CDR2 reads YYREEE (reference sequence). The CDR3 spans 15 residues.

CDR3 protein: CASNGGAANTEAFF. In nucleotides, the CDR3 is TGTGCCAGTAACGGGGGGGCCGCGAACACTGAAGCTTTCTTT. The chain links TRBV19 to TRBJ1-1, with D perhaps matching TRBD1 (6 bases). Germline loops: CDR1 LNHDA, CDR2 SQIVND (reference sequence). Trimming took off 7 bases at V and 1 base at J, with 13 bases between the two ends. This CDR3 contains 14 residues.

The chain uses TRBV5-1 and TRBJ2-3; TRBD2 aligns across 13 bases. The CDR3 spans 17 residues. From germline, CDR1 is SGHRS and CDR2 YFSETQ. V shed 4 bases and J 5 bases; nucleotides not matched to a gene: 10. Written as DNA, the CDR3 is TGCGCCAGCAGCCGATCAACTAGCGGGAGGGCCAAAGATACGCAGTATTTT. This sequence encodes CASSRSTSGRAKDTQYF.

The J gene is TRBJ2-1, the V gene TRBV14, with D perhaps TRBD2 (6 bases). V shed 3 bases and J shed 4 bases, with 10 bases lying between them. Germline CDR1 and CDR2: SGHDN and FVKESK. CDR3 length: 14 residues. CDR3: CASSQEGRYNEQFF. As DNA, the CDR3 is TGTGCCAGCAGCCAGGAGGGGAGATACAATGAGCAGTTCTTC. Filled out from reference TRBV14 and TRBJ2-1, the complete variable domain reads EAGVTQFPSHSVIEKGQTVTLRCDPISGHDNLYWYRRVMGKEIKFLLHFVKESKQDESGMPNNRFLAERTGGTYSTLKVQPAELEDSGVYFCASSQEGRYNEQFFGPGTRLTVL.

V and J are TRBV4-1 and TRBJ1-2, with TRBD1 matching 9 bases. V lost 0 bases, J lost 7 bases, and 3 bases stayed unmatched. Germline CDR1 is MGHRA and CDR2 is YSYEKL. The CDR3 contains 14 residues. DNA for the CDR3: TGCGCCAGCAGCCAAGAACAGGGGGCCTCTGGCTACACCTTC. Translating gives CASSQEQGASGYTF.

The V call is TRBV30, the J call TRBJ2-5; tentative D call: TRBD2 (8 bases). The CDR3 length is 15 residues. CDR1 and CDR2 (germline): GTSNPN, SVGIG (reference sequence). Trimming cost V 5 bases and J 0 bases, with 16 bases left between them. The CDR3 spells CAWDRGGQYQETQYF. CDR3 in DNA: TGTGCCTGGGACCGGGGGGGACAGTACCAAGAGACCCAGTACTTC.

J is TRBJ2-7 and V is TRBV7-2; TRBD2 matches at 11 bases. J gave up 1 base and V 3 bases, and 8 bases lay outside the gene matches. Germline CDR1 is SGHTA and CDR2 is FQGNSA. The CDR3 consists of 17 residues. CDR3 in DNA: TGTGCCAGCAGCTTGGCCCCCGGGACTAGCGGATCCTACGAGCAGTACTTC. Encoded protein: CASSLAPGTSGSYEQYF.

The J gene is TRBJ1-1, the V gene TRBV6-5; D not resolved. Germline V gives CDR1 MNHEY, CDR2 SVGAGI. The CDR3 loop spans 13 amino acids. Trimming took off 5 bases at V and 3 bases at J, with 10 bases between the two ends. CDR3 amino acids: CASSPRLDTEAFF. CDR3 DNA: TGTGCCAGCAGTCCGAGACTAGACACTGAAGCTTTCTTT.

The rearrangement uses TRBV5-8 and TRBJ2-1, with a possible D match to TRBD2 (5 bases). The ends were cut back, 5 bases at V and 5 bases at J, with 17 bases in the middle. The CDR3 has 15 amino acids. Looked up from germline, CDR1 is SGHTS and CDR2 is YDEGEE. CDR3 residues: CASRSGLPHNNEQFF. DNA of the CDR3: TGTGCCAGCAGGTCTGGACTCCCCCACAACAATGAGCAGTTCTTC.

The rearrangement links TRBV6-1 to TRBJ2-7; 9 nucleotides line up with TRBD1. This CDR3 has 14 amino acids. Unmatched junction bases numbered 5, after V lost 7 bases and J lost 1 base. CDR1 and CDR2 from the germline V gene are MNHNS and SASEGT. CDR3 sequence: CASTQQGASYEQYF. The CDR3, as DNA: TGTGCCAGCACCCAACAGGGGGCATCCTACGAGCAGTACTTC.

This CDR3 is CASSLDAGGTVCEQFF. CDR3 coding DNA: TGCGCCAGCAGCTTGGATGCGGGAGGGACAGTGTGTGAGCAGTTCTTC. J is TRBJ2-1 and V is TRBV5-1, with TRBD2 matching 9 bases. The J segment lost 9 bases and the V segment lost 0 bases, leaving 10 bases of the junction unmatched. Per germline, CDR1 SGHRS and CDR2 YFSETQ. This CDR3 spans 16 amino acids.

This clone was seen just once. The V and J genes are TRBV29-1 and TRBJ2-3, with 7 bases that match TRBD2. Per the germline V gene, CDR1 is SQVTM and CDR2 is ANQGSEA. This CDR3 contains 15 residues. After removal of 3 bases from V and 0 bases from J, the junction contained 6 bases not matched to a gene. The CDR3 sequence: CSVDGGSTSTDTQYF. In DNA form, the CDR3 reads TGCAGCGTTGACGGCGGGAGCACTAGCACAGATACGCAGTATTTT.

This clone was picked up one time. This sequence joins TRBV30 and TRBJ1-1; the D is unclear. This CDR3 contains 13 residues. Trimming pared 3 bases from V and 4 bases from J, leaving 12 bases between. Per the germline V gene, CDR1 is GTSNPN and CDR2 is SVGIG (reference sequence). The DNA for the CDR3 is TGTGCCTGGAGAGTGGAGTTGATCACTGAAGCTTTCTTT. This gives the protein CAWRVELITEAFF.

V is TRBV18 and J is TRBJ2-2, with TRBD2 identical over 11 bases. Trimming removed 1 base from V and 5 bases from J; junction bases left unmatched: 12. Germline V gives CDR1 KGHSH, CDR2 LQKENI. This CDR3 region has 19 residues. The CDR3 loop is CASSPQRSSGRLGTGELFF. The CDR3 DNA follows: TGTGCCAGCTCACCACAGAGATCTAGCGGGAGGCTCGGTACCGGGGAGCTGTTTTTT.

The J gene is TRBJ2-6, the V gene TRBV5-5; D is unresolved. V was pared by 2 bases and J by 2 bases, with 8 bases between. The V gene's germline CDR1 is SGHKS and CDR2 YYEKEE (reference sequence). The CDR3 runs 15 residues. CDR3 coding DNA: TGTGCCAGCAGCTTCCCACAGACTGGGGCCAACGTCCTGACTTTC. Translated: CASSFPQTGANVLTF.

This chain joins TRBV6-6 and TRBJ2-1, with a weak D call TRBD2 (6 bases). The CDR3 totals 15 residues. The germline V gene encodes CDR1 MNHNY and CDR2 SVGAGI (reference sequence). Trimming left V 4 bases short and J 0 bases short, with 10 bases between. Here the CDR3 DNA reads TGTGCCAGCAGTTTTACTAGCTTCTCCTACAATGAGCAGTTCTTC. Its protein product is CASSFTSFSYNEQFF.

The genes are TRBV2 and TRBJ1-5; a possible D gene is TRBD1 (5 bases). There are 13 residues in the CDR3. V lost 8 bases to trimming and J lost 3 bases, with 11 bases between them. Germline CDR1 reads SNHLY; CDR2 reads FYNNEI. DNA of the CDR3: TGTGCCAGCGCTACAGGATCCAATCAGCCCCAGCATTTT. This gives the protein CASATGSNQPQHF.

This clone was picked up a small number of times. The chain joins TRBV7-9 to TRBJ2-2; the D gene is possibly TRBD2 (6 bases). Germline V gene sequence: CDR1 SEHNR, CDR2 FQNEAQ (reference sequence). This CDR3 spans 15 amino acids. V was trimmed by 2 bases and J by 4 bases, leaving 11 bases between them. Written as DNA, the CDR3 is TGTGCCAGCAGCTTATCCCGACTAGTCACCGGGGAGCTGTTTTTT. Protein sequence: CASSLSRLVTGELFF.

CDR3 in DNA: TGTGCCAGCTCCCCAGACAGGGCCCTTGGTTCACCCCTCCACTTT. Translation gives CASSPDRALGSPLHF. The rearrangement uses TRBV18 and TRBJ1-6, with 7 bases matching TRBD1. Germline V gives CDR1 KGHSH, CDR2 LQKENI. V shed 6 bases, J shed 9 bases, and the junction held 11 bases outside the gene matches. CDR3 length: 15 residues.

The V call is TRBV5-4, the J call TRBJ1-6; D is unresolved. The germline gives CDR1 SGHNT, CDR2 YYREEE (reference sequence). The CDR3 has 17 amino acids. The V end lost 0 bases, the J end lost 6 bases, and 16 bases lay between the germline ends. Here the CDR3 DNA reads TGTGCCAGCAGCTTGGGTACCGGAGGGTGGCTTAATTCACCCCTCCACTTT. Amino acid sequence: CASSLGTGGWLNSPLHF.

This rearrangement joins TRBV7-9 to TRBJ2-5; TRBD2 agrees at 7 bases. CDR1 SEHNR and CDR2 FQNEAQ come from the germline V gene (reference sequence). Trimming cost V 1 base and J 4 bases; bases outside gene matches: 12. The CDR3 consists of 17 residues. The CDR3 here is CASSLGLAVGAGETQYF. CDR3 bases: TGTGCCAGCAGCTTAGGTCTAGCGGTAGGAGCTGGAGAGACCCAGTACTTC.